The TCR beta chain under discussion was sequenced for a study of blood T cell repertoires in COVID-19. Study at large: From the United States, Italy and Spain came samples of acute and convalescent COVID-19.

V lost 0 bases and J lost 9; bases outside the gene matches: 7. Germline lookup yields CDR1 SGHTS and CDR2 YDEGEE. CDR3 length: 15 residues. Data came from immunoSEQ multiplex PCR; TCRdb stores just in-frame clones and leaves some out. The data show roughly 430,000 clones, with around 90% seen just once and over 2% held by the top ten. J is TRBJ1-5 and V is TRBV5-8; TRBD1 matches 9 bases. This clonotype was sampled from a woman aged 40-49 years with acute COVID-19. Sequencing was performed on PBMCs or T cells enriched from blood (not recorded which). As DNA, the CDR3 is TGTGCCAGCAGCTTGGCCCGGACAGGGGTTCGGCCCCAGCATTTT. Protein sequence: CASSLARTGVRPQHF.